These T cell receptor beta chains were read from a single sample in a study of shared clonotypes between healthy human individuals. This table comes from immunoSEQ multiplex PCR, and its TCRdb copy is limited to in-frame clones, with some not included. The table lists under 2,500,000 clones, approximately 96% of them singletons. What was sequenced was naive CD4+ T cells sorted from blood. The receptors were sampled from a man aged 18 to 29 in good health. Each CDR3 is given with its conserved first and last residue. The order of the fields is J gene, D gene, V gene, CDR3 length, clone size, CDR3 protein, CDR3 DNA. A D gene is named only where the DNA matches it firmly. Rows may omit the clone size; those that give it use once, few, many or a size class.

>TRBJ2-7|-|TRBV30|11|-
CAWKASYEQYF
TGTGCCTGGAAGGCCTCCTACGAGCAGTACTTC
>TRBJ1-1|-|TRBV30|11|-
CACCLYTEAFF
TGTGCCTGCTGCTTGTACACTGAAGCTTTCTTT
>TRBJ2-3|TRBD2|TRBV10-3|16|-
CAISESLAGGTDTQYF
TGTGCCATCAGTGAGTCCTTAGCGGGGGGCACAGATACGCAGTATTTT
>TRBJ2-7|TRBD2|TRBV19|17|-
CASSSLAGSHRSYEQYF
TGTGCCAGTAGTTCCCTAGCGGGATCCCATCGCTCCTACGAGCAGTACTTC
>TRBJ1-1|-|TRBV19|11|-
CASSIPGPHSF
TGTGCCAGTAGTATACCAGGGCCACACTCCTTT
>TRBJ2-7|TRBD2|TRBV29-1|13|-
CSALTSGSYEQYF
TGCAGCGCCCTGACTAGCGGGAGCTACGAGCAGTACTTC
>TRBJ1-3|-|TRBV4-2|16|-
CASSQGYPSSGNTIYF
TGTGCCAGCAGCCAAGGTTATCCGAGCTCTGGAAACACCATATATTTT
>TRBJ2-2|TRBD2|TRBV19|15|-
CASSPAGGGYGELFF
TGTGCCAGTAGCCCAGCGGGGGGTGGTTACGGGGAGCTGTTTTTT
>TRBJ2-7|-|TRBV28|12|-
CASTRGAYEQYF
TGTGCCAGCACCCGAGGGGCCTACGAGCAGTACTTC
>TRBJ2-2|TRBD2|TRBV7-9|17|-
CASSPLGGRGGTGELFF
TGTGCCAGCAGCCCCCTAGGCGGGAGGGGCGGCACCGGGGAGCTGTTTTTT
>TRBJ2-5|-|TRBV6-5|16|-
CASSYLSGRRKETQYF
TGTGCCAGCAGTTACTTGTCAGGACGGAGGAAAGAGACCCAGTACTTC
>TRBJ1-3|-|TRBV19|14|-
CASSDLRSGNTIYF
TGTGCCAGTAGCGATTTGCGCTCTGGAAACACCATATATTTT
>TRBJ2-3|TRBD2|TRBV5-1|14|-
CASRVSGGTDTQYF
TGCGCCAGCAGAGTAAGCGGGGGGACTGATACGCAGTATTTT
>TRBJ2-3|TRBD2|TRBV19|16|-
CASKTSGSPRTDTQYF
TGTGCCAGTAAGACTAGCGGGAGTCCGAGGACAGATACGCAGTATTTT
>TRBJ2-1|-|TRBV6-1|15|once
CASRGDWSSYNEQFF
TGTGCCAGCAGGGGGGACTGGAGCTCCTACAATGAGCAGTTCTTC
>TRBJ2-5|-|TRBV30|14|-
CAWSRGSTRETQYF
TGTGCCTGGAGCCGGGGGAGCACAAGAGAGACCCAGTACTTC
>TRBJ2-5|-|TRBV5-1|14|-
CASSMDSPQETQYF
TGCGCCAGCAGCATGGACAGCCCCCAAGAGACCCAGTACTTC
>TRBJ2-7|-|TRBV18|11|-
CASSPRHEQYF
TGTGCCAGCTCACCACGTCACGAGCAGTACTTC
>TRBJ2-7|-|TRBV19|13|-
CASSMYSGHEQYF
TGTGCCAGTAGTATGTATTCTGGGCACGAGCAGTACTTC
>TRBJ2-3|TRBD2|TRBV29-1|15|-
CSVAAASGYTDTQYF
TGCAGCGTAGCTGCGGCTAGCGGATACACAGATACGCAGTATTTT
>TRBJ1-1|TRBD1|TRBV5-1|13|-
CASSASGGTEAFF
TGCGCCAGCAGCGCATCAGGGGGCACTGAAGCTTTCTTT
>TRBJ2-4|-|TRBV5-1|16|-
CASSLKGPLAKNIQYF
TGCGCCAGCAGCTTGAAGGGACCCCTAGCCAAAAACATTCAGTACTTC
>TRBJ2-1|TRBD2|TRBV5-1|15|-
CATSTGTSGSNEQFF
TGCGCCACCTCAACCGGGACTAGCGGGAGTAATGAGCAGTTCTTC
>TRBJ1-4|TRBD1|TRBV27|17|-
CASSTTGEGVRNEKLFF
TGTGCCAGCAGTACGACAGGGGAAGGGGTGCGCAATGAAAAACTGTTTTTT
>TRBJ2-1|-|TRBV5-4|11|once
CASSSDSGQFF
TGTGCCAGCAGCTCGGACTCAGGGCAGTTCTTC
>TRBJ2-2|-|TRBV30|13|-
CAWKGRLGGELFF
TGTGCCTGGAAAGGCAGGCTCGGCGGGGAGCTGTTTTTT
>TRBJ2-3|-|TRBV7-2|15|-
CASRLRGVGTDTQYF
TGTGCCAGCAGACTAAGGGGGGTAGGCACAGATACGCAGTATTTT
>TRBJ2-1|TRBD2|TRBV14|15|-
CASSRLAGWYNEQFF
TGTGCCAGCAGTCGACTAGCGGGATGGTACAATGAGCAGTTCTTC